This TCR beta chain was captured by sequencing in a study of beta chain features in type 1 diabetes. Trimming shortened V by 2 bases and J by 7 bases, and 24 bases separated the two germline ends. CDR3 length: 17 residues. Germline loops: CDR1 KGHSH, CDR2 LQKENI. The entirety of the isolated RNA underwent reverse transcription, so expressed TCRB transcripts were sequenced. Assay: immunoSEQ multiplex PCR; the TCRdb copy retains only in-frame clones and omits some. The profile shows about 280,000 clones, approximately 15% of them singletons. Regarding this clone: Its specificity is unknown.

Study-wide findings and caveats: Type 1 diabetes patients had TCRB CDR3s that were shorter (moderately but significantly so) in all four CD4+ subsets.

The sequencing input was naive CD4+ T cells from blood. The sequence derives from a man between 18 and 29 years old with type 1 diabetes. V and J are TRBV18 and TRBJ2-7, with D possibly being TRBD2 (5 bases). The CDR3 spells CASSPIPSGISHSEQYF. In DNA form, the CDR3 reads TGTGCCAGCTCACCAATTCCCTCCGGGATTTCCCACTCGGAGCAGTACTTC.